Below, 2 T cell receptor beta chains from the same sample are listed, as sequenced in a study of cytomegalovirus exposure and HLA in healthy donors. The protocol was immunoSEQ multiplex PCR, while the TCRdb copy is restricted to in-frame clones and leaves out a portion. The table lists 240,000 or so clones, approximately 86% of them singletons, with 0.95% to 1.5% in the top ten. The sample consisted of PBMCs. The receptors come from a woman under 40 in good health and CMV-seropositive.

V usage is TRBV18 and J usage is TRBJ2-7, with D perhaps matching TRBD2 (6 bases). The V and J ends lost 0 bases and 2 bases respectively, with 14 bases between them. CDR3 size: 16 residues. Germline lookup yields CDR1 KGHSH and CDR2 LQKENI. The CDR3 here is CASSPPGGGSPYEQYF. DNA of the CDR3: TGTGCCAGCTCACCACCGGGTGGGGGGTCGCCCTACGAGCAGTACTTC.

The chain links TRBV27 to TRBJ1-1; TRBD1 matches 8 bases. This CDR3 has 15 amino acids. Trimming cost V 0 bases and J 4 bases; bases outside gene matches: 4. Germline assignment: CDR1 MNHEY and CDR2 SMNVEV (reference sequence). CDR3 in amino acids: CASSLSGQAPTEAFF. CDR3 in DNA: TGTGCCAGCAGTTTATCGGGACAGGCGCCCACTGAAGCTTTCTTT.